Listed below are T cell receptor beta chains from one sample, sequenced in a study of T-cell memory formation after mild COVID-19. One entry per CDR3 protein results from TCRdb running MiXCR on the 5' RACE reads. The sample consists of about 430,000 distinct CDR3 sequences, roughly 18% of them appearing once. Material: PBMCs or a T cell subset sorted from them (not recorded which). The receptors shown here come from a man aged 18 to 29 who had mild COVID-19 (a few samples of this study predate the infection). Cell type and time point are not known. CDR3s include the opening cysteine and the closing phenylalanine or tryptophan. A D gene is named only where the DNA matches it firmly. Only some rows state a clone size, as once, few, many or a class for expanded clones.

>few|.|TRBV7-2|TRBJ1-6
TGTGCCAGCAGCTTACAAACAGAGACCTATAATTCACCCCTCCACTTT
CASSLQTETYNSPLHF
>few|.|TRBV7-2|TRBJ1-4
TGTGCCAGCAGCTTGAGGTTGGTGGGAGAAAAACTGTTTTTT
CASSLRLVGEKLFF
>few|TRBD2|TRBV14|TRBJ2-1
TGTGCCAGCAGCCCGCCCAGACGGGGGGACAATGAGCAGTTCTTC
CASSPPRRGDNEQFF
>.|.|TRBV30|TRBJ1-1
TGTGCCTGGAGTGTATTGGAGGGCACTGAAGCTTTCTTT
CAWSVLEGTEAFF
>few|.|TRBV21-1|TRBJ1-2
TGTGCCAGCAGCAAAGAGGAACAGGATCTAGGCTATGGCTACACCTTC
CASSKEEQDLGYGYTF
>.|.|TRBV5-6|TRBJ2-6
TGTGCCAGCAGCTTGACAGGGATCCCTGGGGCCAACGTCCTGACTTTC
CASSLTGIPGANVLTF
>few|.|TRBV12-3/TRBV12-4|TRBJ2-1
TGTGCCAGCAGTATCGAGGGCTCCTACAATGAGCAGTTCTTC
CASSIEGSYNEQFF
>.|.|TRBV29-1|TRBJ2-6
TGCAGCGTTTCGGGGGTCTCTGGGGCCAACGTCCTGACTTTC
CSVSGVSGANVLTF
>.|.|TRBV7-2|TRBJ2-1
TGTGCCAGCAGCTTAGTGGCCGATGAGCAGTTCTTC
CASSLVADEQFF
>.|.|TRBV20-1|TRBJ2-5
TGCAAGGGGCATCGGGAGACCCAGTACTTC
CKGHRETQYF
>few|TRBD1|TRBV11-1|TRBJ1-2
TGTGCCAGCAGTAAGAGAACAGGGGACCATGGCTACACCTTC
CASSKRTGDHGYTF
>few|TRBD1|TRBV7-9|TRBJ2-2
TGTGCCAGCAGCCCGCAGACAGGGAGTCAAGGGGAGCTGTTTTTT
CASSPQTGSQGELFF
>few|.|TRBV20-1|TRBJ1-2
TGCAGTGCTCCGACAGTCCCATACGGCTACACCTTC
CSAPTVPYGYTF
>.|TRBD2|TRBV28|TRBJ2-1
TGTGCCAGCAGCCCCGGGCTAGCGGATGGCAATGAGCAGTTCTTC
CASSPGLADGNEQFF
>.|.|TRBV12-3/TRBV12-4|TRBJ1-5
TGTGCCAGCAGCCACTACAGGGCTCCAAATCAGCCCCAGCATTTT
CASSHYRAPNQPQHF
>.|.|TRBV4-1|TRBJ2-1
TGCGCCAGCAGCCCCCCTGGCTCCAGGGGATACAATGAGCAGTTCTTC
CASSPPGSRGYNEQFF
>few|.|TRBV6-5|TRBJ2-6
TGTGCCAGCAGGGTGTCGTTTGTGTCCAACGTCCTGACTTTC
CASRVSFVSNVLTF
>.|.|TRBV11-2|TRBJ2-2
TGTGCCAGCAGCCGCCGGGCCAGGGGGGGAAACCGAGGGGAGCTGTTTTTT
CASSRRARGGNRGELFF
>few|.|TRBV30|TRBJ1-1
TGTGCCTGGAGTACACATAGAGGGACTGAAGCTTTCTTT
CAWSTHRGTEAFF
>.|.|TRBV19|TRBJ1-5
TGTGCCAGTAGTACGACAGGCCATAGCAATCAGCCCCAGCATTTT
CASSTTGHSNQPQHF
>.|.|TRBV7-9|TRBJ1-1
TGTGCCAGCAGGGATCAGGGGTTGAACACTGAAGCTTTCTTT
CASRDQGLNTEAFF
>few|TRBD1|TRBV7-2|TRBJ1-6
TGTGCCAGCAGCTTCTTCGGGGGGACAGCAAATCTACCCCTCCACTTT
CASSFFGGTANLPLHF
>.|TRBD1|TRBV18|TRBJ1-6
TGTGCCAGCTCAACAGGGGTAGCTTCACCCCTCCACTTT
CASSTGVASPLHF
>.|TRBD2|TRBV5-4|TRBJ2-3
TGTGCCAGCAGCGCAGGACTAGCTGCAGATACGCAGTATTTT
CASSAGLAADTQYF
>.|.|TRBV25-1|TRBJ2-1
TGTGCCAGCAGAACGACCTACAATGAGCAGTTCTTC
CASRTTYNEQFF
>few|.|TRBV9|TRBJ2-5
TGTGCCAGCAGCGTAGGGTGGGGGGCAGGACAAGAGACCCAGTACTTC
CASSVGWGAGQETQYF
>few|.|TRBV29-1|TRBJ1-1
TGCAGCGTTGTCCTGGGGGAGACTGAAGCTTTCTTT
CSVVLGETEAFF
>.|.|TRBV29-1|TRBJ1-1
TGCAGCGTTGAGCTACAGTTGAACACTGAAGCTTTCTTT
CSVELQLNTEAFF
>.|.|TRBV7-9|TRBJ1-2
TGTGCCAGCAGCCCAATTTCGGACCTCTATGGCTACACCTTC
CASSPISDLYGYTF
>.|TRBD2|TRBV3-1|TRBJ2-3
TGTGCCAGCAGCCAAGACCCCCAGACTAGCGGATCAACAGATACGCAGTATTTT
CASSQDPQTSGSTDTQYF
>few|TRBD2|TRBV5-4|TRBJ2-7
TGTGCCAGCAGCTCACTAGCGGGGAACTACGAGCAGTACTTC
CASSSLAGNYEQYF
>.|.|TRBV27|TRBJ1-1
TGTGCCAGCAGTTCACGACAGGTCCTCGCTGAAGCTTTCTTT
CASSSRQVLAEAFF
>.|.|TRBV5-1|TRBJ2-6
TGCGCCAGCAGCTTGTTCGGGACTGGGGCCAACGTCCTGACTTTC
CASSLFGTGANVLTF
>few|TRBD2|TRBV5-1|TRBJ2-3
TGCGCCAGCAGCTCCGGGACTAGCGGGGGAGCTAGCACAGATACGCAGTATTTT
CASSSGTSGGASTDTQYF
>.|TRBD2|TRBV5-1|TRBJ2-1
TGCGCCAGCAGCTTGGCTGGACTAGCGGGGGGGGCCGAAAATGAGCAGTTCTTC
CASSLAGLAGGAENEQFF
>.|TRBD1|TRBV6-2/TRBV6-3|TRBJ1-5
TGTGCCAGCAGTTGGACAGGGGGCATATATAGCAATCAGCCCCAGCATTTT
CASSWTGGIYSNQPQHF
>few|.|TRBV9|TRBJ1-1
TGTGCCAGCAGCAAAATGGGACCCATGAACACTGAAGCTTTCTTT
CASSKMGPMNTEAFF
>.|TRBD1|TRBV6-6|TRBJ2-3
TGTGCCAGCAGTAGGACAGGGACAGGGGATACGCAGTATTTT
CASSRTGTGDTQYF
>.|TRBD2|TRBV7-2|TRBJ2-7
TGTGCCAGCACCCGTGGGACTAGCGGGGACGAGCAGTACTTC
CASTRGTSGDEQYF
>.|TRBD1|TRBV6-2/TRBV6-3|TRBJ1-5
TGTGCCAGCAGTTACCCCGGGACAGGGACTTATAGCAATCAGCCCCAGCATTTT
CASSYPGTGTYSNQPQHF
>few|.|TRBV7-3|TRBJ2-3
TGTGCCAGCAGCTTACTAACTAACACAGATACGCAGTATTTT
CASSLLTNTDTQYF
>few|TRBD1|TRBV12-3/TRBV12-4|TRBJ2-7
TGTGCCAGCAGGGGTAAGGACAGGGTCTACGAGCAGTACTTC
CASRGKDRVYEQYF
>few|TRBD2|TRBV4-1|TRBJ2-7
TGCGCCAGCAGCCACACTCTAGCGGGGCCCTACGAGCAGTACTTC
CASSHTLAGPYEQYF
>many|.|TRBV5-1|TRBJ2-2
TGCGCCAGCAGCTTAATCGAGGGGAACACCGGGGAGCTGTTTTTT
CASSLIEGNTGELFF
>few|TRBD1|TRBV27|TRBJ2-4
TGTGCCAGCAGGGGGGAGGATTCGACAGGGGGCATTCAGTACTTC
CASRGEDSTGGIQYF
>few|.|TRBV6-5|TRBJ2-1
TGTGCCAGCAGTTACTCGGTCGGACCCTACAATGAGCAGTTCTTC
CASSYSVGPYNEQFF
>.|.|TRBV7-2|TRBJ1-5
TGTGCCAGCAGCCCCCGACGAGGGCGTCAGCCCCAGCATTTT
CASSPRRGRQPQHF
>.|TRBD2|TRBV10-1|TRBJ2-3
TGCGCCAGTACCGGGACTAGCGGGGGAACCACAGATACGCAGTATTTT
CASTGTSGGTTDTQYF
>.|.|TRBV12-3/TRBV12-4|TRBJ2-3
TGTGCCAGCAGTTTAAGTCAGTCTCTGACCACAGATACGCAGTATTTT
CASSLSQSLTTDTQYF
>.|.|TRBV7-3|TRBJ2-2
TGTGCCAGCAGCTCCGGCAGTAGCACCGGGGAGCTGTTTTTT
CASSSGSSTGELFF
>.|.|TRBV6-5|TRBJ2-7
TGTGCCAGCAGTTACAGGGGACTGGGACTGTGGGAGCAGTACTTC
CASSYRGLGLWEQYF
>few|.|TRBV20-1|TRBJ1-5
TGCAGTGCTATCCCCTGGGAGGTGAATAGCAATCAGCCCCAGCATTTT
CSAIPWEVNSNQPQHF
>few|.|TRBV7-2|TRBJ1-2
TGTGCCAGCAGCTCAGGTCTGGCAGGGGACTATGGCTACACCTTC
CASSSGLAGDYGYTF